These 13 T cell receptor beta chains originate from one sample sequenced in a study of tumor and adjacent non-tumor tissue in lung cancer. The library came from three nested PCR rounds adapted from ARM-PCR protocols. Each CDR3 protein is one row after TCRdb ran MiXCR on the multiplex PCR reads. The sample lists about 93,000 distinct CDR3 sequences, about 67% occurring once. No cell sorting was done before RNA was extracted from the tissue. What was sequenced was lung tumor tissue. Receptors originate from a man between 60 and 75 years old with non-small cell lung cancer.

This clonotype was picked up many times. The chain uses TRBV12-3 or TRBV12-4 and TRBJ2-2; D remains ambiguous. The V end lost 0 bases, the J end lost 3 bases, and 5 bases lay between the germline ends. The CDR3 spans 14 residues. CDR3 region: CASSLALYTGELFF. The DNA of the CDR3 is TGTGCCAGCAGTTTAGCCCTCTACACCGGGGAGCTGTTTTTT.

This rearrangement joins TRBV7-9 to TRBJ2-2; D is tentatively TRBD1 or TRBD2 (5 bases each). CDR1 is SEHNR and CDR2 is FQNEAQ in the germline V gene (reference sequence). V lost 9 bases to trimming and J lost 3 bases, with 14 bases between them. The CDR3 totals 14 residues. The CDR3 DNA is TGTGCCAGTAGTCTGGGGGAGTACACCGGGGAGCTGTTTTTT. Encoded protein: CASSLGEYTGELFF.

This clonotype occurred many times. The CDR3 sequence: CASSVSSGTGATYEQYF. The DNA for the CDR3 is TGTGCCAGCAGCGTTAGTTCCGGGACAGGGGCTACGTACGAGCAGTACTTC. This rearrangement joins TRBV7-8 to TRBJ2-7, with 10 nucleotides matching TRBD1. Germline-derived CDR1 and CDR2 are SGHVS and FQNEAQ. This CDR3 comprises 17 residues. J was trimmed by 4 bases and V by 5 bases; bases with no gene match: 14. Combining the CDR3 with reference TRBV7-8 and TRBJ2-7 gives the whole variable domain GAGVSQSPRYKVAKRGQDVALRCDPISGHVSLFWYQQALGQGPEFLTYFQNEAQLDKSGLPSDRFFAERPEGSVSTLKIQRTQQEDSAVYLCASSVSSGTGATYEQYFGPGTRLTVT.

For this clonotype: This may stem from a read error, because a much larger clone lies one nucleotide away. The J gene is TRBJ2-5, the V gene TRBV5-1; 11 nucleotides line up with TRBD1. Germline CDR1 and CDR2: SGHRS and YFSETQ. The CDR3 covers 15 residues. CDR3 DNA sequence: TGCGCCAGCAGCTTCCTGGGACAGGGGGTTGAGAGCCAGTACTTC. It is translated as CASSFLGQGVESQYF.

This clonotype has at least ten counts. This sequence joins TRBV29-1 and TRBJ1-1; no reliable D call. Germline CDR1 reads SQVTM; CDR2 reads ANQGSEA. The CDR3 covers 12 residues. The DNA of the CDR3 is TGCAGTACAGCCCGGGCGAACACTGAAGCTTTCTTT. This translates into CSTARANTEAFF.

The V and J genes are TRBV11-1 and TRBJ1-1, with no clear D. Germline V lookup: CDR1 SGHAT, CDR2 FQDESV (reference sequence). The length of the CDR3 is 15 residues. V dropped 3 bases and J dropped 3 bases, with 14 bases sitting between them. The chain's CDR3 is CASSLETGPDTEAFF. The CDR3 bases are TGTGCCAGCAGCTTGGAGACTGGCCCGGACACTGAAGCTTTCTTT. The full variable domain, in which reference TRBV11-1 and TRBJ1-1 provide the parts outside the CDR3, is EAEVAQSPRYKITEKSQAVAFWCDPISGHATLYWYRQILGQGPELLVQFQDESVVDDSQLPKDRFSAERLKGVDSTLKIQPAELGDSAMYLCASSLETGPDTEAFFGQGTRLTVV.

This clonotype was counted between two and nine times. The chain recombines TRBV11-3 with TRBJ1-2; tentatively, D is TRBD1 (6 bases). The V gene's germline CDR1 is SGHNT and CDR2 YENEEA. This CDR3 region has 14 residues. V gave up 2 bases and J gave up 4 bases, with 11 bases separating them. The CDR3 loop is CASSLTKDSYGYTF. The CDR3 DNA reads as TGTGCCAGCAGCTTAACTAAGGACAGCTATGGCTACACCTTC.

The chain recombines TRBV29-1 with TRBJ2-4; D remains ambiguous. Trimming shortened V by 3 bases and J by 3 bases, and 9 bases separated the two germline ends. Germline-derived CDR1 and CDR2 are SQVTM and ANQGSEA. The CDR3 totals 13 residues. DNA of the CDR3: TGCAGCGTTGATGCCGTAGTCAAAAACATTCAGTACTTC. Its translation: CSVDAVVKNIQYF.

Details on this clonotype: Given a much more abundant clone one base away, this may be a read error. V is TRBV7-8 and J is TRBJ1-5; D is undetermined. Per the germline V gene, CDR1 is SGHVS and CDR2 is FQNEAQ. V lost 2 bases and J lost 7, with 15 bases in between. The CDR3 is 15 residues long. The CDR3 coding sequence is TGTGCCAGCAGCTTAAAATCCGCGGGTGGGCAGCCCCAGCATTTT. This translates into CASSLKSAGGQPQHF.

This clonotype was picked up many times. The chain recombines TRBV20-1 with TRBJ1-4, with D unresolved. Trimming took off 6 bases at V and 7 bases at J, with 24 bases between the two ends. This CDR3 is built from 16 residues. Germline CDR1 DFQATT, CDR2 SNEGSKA (reference sequence). DNA of the CDR3: TGCAGTGCACCACTTCGCAGAGGCCTCGTGAGTGAAAAACTGTTTTTT. It codes for CSAPLRRGLVSEKLFF.

As to this clonotype: The CDR3 does not end in the conserved phenylalanine or tryptophan, so this is likely a read error. V is TRBV4-2 and J is TRBJ1-5; D unclear. The V end was cut by 4 bases, the J end by 0 bases, with 4 bases between. The CDR3 contains 13 residues. Germline V gene lookup returns CDR1 LGHNA and CDR2 YNFKEQ. CDR3 DNA: TGTGCCAGCAGCCCACATAGCAATCAGCCCCAGCATTCT. As protein: CASSPHSNQPQHS.

About this clonotype itself: A much larger clonotype is one base distant, so this may be a read error. This rearrangement joins TRBV30 to TRBJ2-1; 11 bases are a match to TRBD2. The CDR3 extends over 14 amino acids. Per germline, CDR1 GTSNPN and CDR2 SVGIG (reference sequence). CDR3 amino acids: CACAGTSGYNEQLF. CDR3 sequence (DNA): TGTGCCTGCGCCGGGACTAGCGGTTACAATGAGCAGTTGTTC.

With respect to this clonotype: One end of the junction is discordant with germline, which a read error may explain. The rearrangement joins TRBV4-2 to TRBJ2-1, with D possibly TRBD1 on 5 matching bases. In germline, CDR1 is LGHNA, CDR2 YNFKEQ. This CDR3 contains 18 residues. CDR3 amino acids: CASSQEPQRTWGWNEQFF. The CDR3 nucleotides are TGTGCCAGCAGTCAAGAGCCGCAGAGGACATGGGGCTGGAATGAGCAGTTCTTC.